This T cell receptor beta chain is drawn from a study of CD8 T cells in Susac syndrome. Random hexamers primed reverse transcription of about 0.5 to 1 ug RNA. With immunoSEQ multiplex PCR, TCR beta CDR3 was amplified across 54 Vbeta and 13 Jbeta. One entry per CDR3 protein results from TCRdb running MiXCR on the immunoSEQ multiplex PCR reads. The sample lists about 210,000 distinct CDR3 sequences, roughly 96% occurring once. V lost 4 bases, J lost 3 bases, and 16 bases lay in between. This CDR3 has 15 amino acids. The germline V gene has CDR1 SGHNT and CDR2 YYREEE (reference sequence). The chain employs TRBV5-4 and TRBJ1-1, with unresolved D. The sequencing sample was made of CD4+ T cells from PBMCs. The receptor was isolated from a human donor in good health. This CDR3 is CASSLDARRDTEAFF. In DNA form, the CDR3 reads TGTGCCAGCAGCCTGGACGCCCGACGGGACACTGAAGCTTTCTTT.